This paragraph reports one T cell receptor (beta chain). V was cut by 4 bases and J by 10 bases, with 22 bases left in between. CDR3 length equals 15 residues. Per germline, CDR1 MRHNA and CDR2 SNTAGT. The source of the sample is a study of blood T cell repertoires in COVID-19. Study-wide context: Samples of COVID-19 (acute and convalescent) were obtained from the United States, Italy and Spain. The cDNA or gDNA used as material had been derived from T cells, B-cell-depleted T cells, or PBMCs.

The authors' processing: Amplification from reference gene primers served as the basis for estimated nucleated cell counts. This table comes from immunoSEQ multiplex PCR, and its TCRdb copy is limited to in-frame clones, with some not included. Clone size and V and J calls were adopted from that table, with D and trimming inferred from the DNA. The sample records around 99,000 clones, 80% being singletons. The chain carries TRBV6-4 and TRBJ1-2; D is possibly TRBD1 (5 bases). The sample consisted of peripheral blood. The clonotype was recovered from a human donor in a cohort sampled during active or convalescent COVID-19. CDR3 residues: CASSGGPFSWGDYTF. The CDR3 region has the DNA TGTGCCAGCAGTGGGGGCCCCTTTAGTTGGGGTGACTACACCTTC.